The present T cell receptor (beta chain) was sequenced within a study of blood T cell repertoires in COVID-19. Study details: Spain, Italy and the United States supplied samples that represented acute and convalescent COVID-19. T cells, B-cell-depleted T cells, or PBMCs provided the cDNA or gDNA that served as material.

As originally analysed: Estimation of nucleated cell counts relied on the amplification of reference gene primers. The table came from immunoSEQ multiplex PCR; TCRdb's copy has only in-frame clones and leaves some out. V and J calls and clone size are those listed in that table; D and trimming were worked out from the DNA. The sample records 88,000 or so clones, 86% being singletons. Source material: peripheral blood. The source is a man between 60 and 70 years old with acute or convalescent COVID-19.

The CDR3 DNA reads TGTGCCACCAGCCTCGGTTGGGCTAGCGGAACATTGAACAATGAGCAGTTCTTC. It translates to CATSLGWASGTLNNEQFF. This rearrangement joins TRBV15 to TRBJ2-1; the match to TRBD2 covers 7 bases. The CDR3 is 18 amino acids. V lost 5 bases to trimming and J lost 5 bases; unmatched junction nucleotides: 18. CDR1 is LNHNV and CDR2 is YYDKDF in the germline V gene (reference sequence).